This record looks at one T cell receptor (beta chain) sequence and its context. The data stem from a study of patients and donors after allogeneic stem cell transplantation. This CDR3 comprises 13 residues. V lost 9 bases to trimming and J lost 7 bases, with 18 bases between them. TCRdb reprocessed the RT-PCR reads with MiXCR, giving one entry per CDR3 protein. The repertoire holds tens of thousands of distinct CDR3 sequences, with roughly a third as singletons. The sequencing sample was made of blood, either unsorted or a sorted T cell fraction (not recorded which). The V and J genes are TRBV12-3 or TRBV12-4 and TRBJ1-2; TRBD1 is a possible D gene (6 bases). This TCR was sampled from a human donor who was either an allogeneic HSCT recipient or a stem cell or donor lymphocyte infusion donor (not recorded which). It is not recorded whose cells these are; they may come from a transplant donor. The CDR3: CARSTGTPGGYTF. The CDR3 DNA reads TGTGCCAGATCAACAGGGACGCCAGGTGGCTACACCTTC.